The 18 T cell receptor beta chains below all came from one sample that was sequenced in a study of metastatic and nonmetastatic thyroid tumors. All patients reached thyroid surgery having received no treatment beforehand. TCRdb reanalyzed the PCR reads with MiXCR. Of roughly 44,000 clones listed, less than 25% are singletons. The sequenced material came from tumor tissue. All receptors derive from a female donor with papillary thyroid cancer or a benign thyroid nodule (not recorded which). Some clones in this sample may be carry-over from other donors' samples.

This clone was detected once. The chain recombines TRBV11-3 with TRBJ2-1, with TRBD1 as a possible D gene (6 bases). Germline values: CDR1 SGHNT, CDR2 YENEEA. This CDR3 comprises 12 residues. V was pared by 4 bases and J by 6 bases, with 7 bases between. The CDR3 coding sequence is TGTGCCAGCAGCTGGGGGCTCAATGAGCAGTTCTTC. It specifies CASSWGLNEQFF.

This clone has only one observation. CDR3 in amino acids: CASSLRAPAGTPDTQYF. The CDR3 DNA follows: TGTGCCAGCAGCTTAAGGGCGCCGGCGGGGACACCAGATACGCAGTATTTT. The chain recombines TRBV7-3 with TRBJ2-3; D may correspond to TRBD1 or TRBD2 (6 bases each). Germline-derived CDR1 and CDR2 are SGHTA and FQGTGA. Trimming took 1 base from V and 4 from J, leaving 18 bases between them. This CDR3 has 17 amino acids.

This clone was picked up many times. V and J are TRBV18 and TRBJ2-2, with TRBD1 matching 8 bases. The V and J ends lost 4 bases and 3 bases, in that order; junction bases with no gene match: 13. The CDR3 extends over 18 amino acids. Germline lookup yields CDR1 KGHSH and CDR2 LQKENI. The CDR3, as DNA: TGTGCCAGCTCACTCACGCCCCAGGGGGCTTTTGACACCGGGGAGCTGTTTTTT. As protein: CASSLTPQGAFDTGELFF. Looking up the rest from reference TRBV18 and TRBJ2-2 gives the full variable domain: NAGVMQNPRHLVRRRGQEARLRCSPMKGHSHVYWYRQLPEEGLKFMVYLQKENIIDESGMPKERFSAEFPKEGPSILRIQQVVRGDSAAYFCASSLTPQGAFDTGELFFGEGSRLTVL.

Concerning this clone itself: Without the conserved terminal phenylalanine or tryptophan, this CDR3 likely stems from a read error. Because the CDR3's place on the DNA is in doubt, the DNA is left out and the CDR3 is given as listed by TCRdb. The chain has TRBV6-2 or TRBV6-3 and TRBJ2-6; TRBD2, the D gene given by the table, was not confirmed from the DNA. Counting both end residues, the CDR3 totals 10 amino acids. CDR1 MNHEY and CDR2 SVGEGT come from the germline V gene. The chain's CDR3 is CASSAGTSSG.

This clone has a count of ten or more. The CDR3 region has the DNA TGTGCCAGCTCACCACCGTTGACAGCCGGAAACATTCAGTACTTC. Its protein product is CASSPPLTAGNIQYF. The chain is built from TRBV18 and TRBJ2-4, with a weak D call TRBD1 (5 bases). The CDR3 is made up of 15 amino acids. Deletions cut 0 bases from V and 6 bases from J, with 12 bases between. CDR1 KGHSH and CDR2 LQKENI come from the germline V gene.

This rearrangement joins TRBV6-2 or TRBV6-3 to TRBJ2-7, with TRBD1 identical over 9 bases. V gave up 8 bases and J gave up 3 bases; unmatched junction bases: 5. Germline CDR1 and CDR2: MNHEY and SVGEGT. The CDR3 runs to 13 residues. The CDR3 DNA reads TGTGCCAGCGGGGACAGGGCCTACTACGAGCAGTACTTC. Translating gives CASGDRAYYEQYF.

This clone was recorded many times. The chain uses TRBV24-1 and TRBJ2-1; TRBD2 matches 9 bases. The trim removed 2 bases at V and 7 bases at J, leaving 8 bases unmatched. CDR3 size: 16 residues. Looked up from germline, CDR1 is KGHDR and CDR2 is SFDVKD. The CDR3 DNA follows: TGTGCCACCAGTGATTCCCCTAGCGGGATCGGGAATGAGCAGTTCTTC. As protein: CATSDSPSGIGNEQFF.

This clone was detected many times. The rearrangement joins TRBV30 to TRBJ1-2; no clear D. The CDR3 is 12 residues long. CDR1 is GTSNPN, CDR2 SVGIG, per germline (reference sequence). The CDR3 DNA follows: TGTGTCTCGGTGACCAGCACCAATGGCTACACCTTC. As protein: CVSVTSTNGYTF.

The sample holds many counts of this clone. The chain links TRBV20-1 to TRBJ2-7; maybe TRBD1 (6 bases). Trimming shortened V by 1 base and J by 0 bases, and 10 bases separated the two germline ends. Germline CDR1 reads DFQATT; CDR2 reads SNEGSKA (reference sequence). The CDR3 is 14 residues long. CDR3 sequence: CSARAGTSSYEQYF. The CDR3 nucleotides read TGCAGTGCTAGAGCCGGGACAAGCTCCTACGAGCAGTACTTC.

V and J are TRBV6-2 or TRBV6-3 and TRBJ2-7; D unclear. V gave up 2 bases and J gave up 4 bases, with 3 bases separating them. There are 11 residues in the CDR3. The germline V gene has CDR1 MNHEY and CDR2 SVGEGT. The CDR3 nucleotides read TGTGCCAGCAGTTACGTGTACGAGCAGTACTTC. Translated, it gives CASSYVYEQYF.

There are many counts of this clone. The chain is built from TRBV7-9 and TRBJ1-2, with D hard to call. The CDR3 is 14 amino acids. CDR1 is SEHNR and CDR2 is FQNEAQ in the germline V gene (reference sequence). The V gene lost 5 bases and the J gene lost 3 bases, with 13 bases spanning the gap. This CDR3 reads CASSDPRLYYGYTF. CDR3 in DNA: TGTGCCAGCAGCGACCCCCGCCTCTACTATGGCTACACCTTC.

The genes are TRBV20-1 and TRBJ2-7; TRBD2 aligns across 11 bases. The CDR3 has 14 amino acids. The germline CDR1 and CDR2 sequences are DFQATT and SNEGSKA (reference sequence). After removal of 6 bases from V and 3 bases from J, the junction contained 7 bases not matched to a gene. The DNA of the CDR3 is TGCAGTGCCACCACTAGCGGGAGTTTCTACGAGCAGTACTTC. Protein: CSATTSGSFYEQYF.

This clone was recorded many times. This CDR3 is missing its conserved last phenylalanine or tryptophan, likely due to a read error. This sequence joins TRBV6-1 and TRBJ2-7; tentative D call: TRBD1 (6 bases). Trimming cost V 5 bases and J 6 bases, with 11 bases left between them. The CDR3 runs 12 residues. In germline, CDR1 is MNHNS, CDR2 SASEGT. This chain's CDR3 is CASSNSGVEQYL. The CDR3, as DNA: TGTGCCAGCAGTAACTCAGGGGTCGAGCAGTACCTC.

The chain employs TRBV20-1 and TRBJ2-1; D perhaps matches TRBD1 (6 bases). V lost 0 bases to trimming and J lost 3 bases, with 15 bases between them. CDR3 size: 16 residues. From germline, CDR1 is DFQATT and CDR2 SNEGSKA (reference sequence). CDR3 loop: CSARDTRQGNYNEQFF. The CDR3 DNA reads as TGCAGTGCTAGAGATACTCGCCAGGGGAACTACAATGAGCAGTTCTTC.

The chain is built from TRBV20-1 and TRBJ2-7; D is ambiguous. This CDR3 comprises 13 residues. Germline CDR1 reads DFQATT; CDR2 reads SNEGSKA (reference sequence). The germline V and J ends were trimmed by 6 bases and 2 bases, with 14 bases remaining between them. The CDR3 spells CSAYTGLTYEQYF. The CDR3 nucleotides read TGCAGTGCCTATACGGGCTTAACCTACGAGCAGTACTTC.

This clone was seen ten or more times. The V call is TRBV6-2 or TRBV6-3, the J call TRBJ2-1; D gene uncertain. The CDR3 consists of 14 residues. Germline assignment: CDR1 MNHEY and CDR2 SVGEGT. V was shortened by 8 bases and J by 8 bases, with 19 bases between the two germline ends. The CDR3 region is CASWPGALDDEQFF. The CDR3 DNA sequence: TGTGCCAGCTGGCCGGGCGCCCTGGACGATGAGCAGTTCTTC.

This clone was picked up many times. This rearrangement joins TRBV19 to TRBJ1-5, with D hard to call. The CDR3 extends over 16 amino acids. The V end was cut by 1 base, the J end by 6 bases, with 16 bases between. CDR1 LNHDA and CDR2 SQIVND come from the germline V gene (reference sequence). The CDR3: CASSIGRPGGVQPQHF. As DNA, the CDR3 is TGTGCCAGTAGTATAGGACGACCAGGTGGCGTTCAGCCCCAGCATTTT.

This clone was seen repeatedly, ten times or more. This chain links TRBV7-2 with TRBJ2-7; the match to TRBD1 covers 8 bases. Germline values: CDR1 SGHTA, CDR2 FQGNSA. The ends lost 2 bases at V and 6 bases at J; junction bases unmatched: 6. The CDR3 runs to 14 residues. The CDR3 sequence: CASSLYDRGSEQYF. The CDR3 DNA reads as TGTGCCAGCAGCTTATATGACAGGGGAAGCGAGCAGTACTTC.